Listed here are 3 T cell receptor beta chains from one sample, sequenced in a study of blood T cell repertoires in COVID-19. Only in-frame clones appear in the TCRdb table, and some are missing; sequencing was by immunoSEQ multiplex PCR. The data show more than 250,000 clones, 80% to 90% seen once. Specimen: peripheral blood. These receptors originate from a man between 50 and 59 years old with active or convalescent COVID-19.

With regard to this clone: The same CDR3 arises from other DNA sequences in this sample as well. V and J are TRBV12-5 and TRBJ2-5, with 7 bases lining up with TRBD1. This CDR3 region has 15 residues. Per germline, CDR1 LGHNT and CDR2 FRNRAP. The V segment lost 3 bases and the J segment 2 bases; nucleotides outside the gene matches: 6. The CDR3 DNA sequence: TGTGCTAGTGGTTTAGGGGCAGGGGGTCAAGAGACCCAGTACTTC. Protein sequence: CASGLGAGGQETQYF.

This clone occurred many times. This CDR3 is also generated by other DNA sequences in the sample. The rearrangement links TRBV6-5 to TRBJ2-7, with 7 nucleotides matching TRBD1. There are 16 residues in the CDR3. V gave up 0 bases and J gave up 3 bases; unmatched junction bases: 8. CDR1 MNHEY and CDR2 SVGAGI come from the germline V gene. In DNA, the CDR3 is TGTGCCAGCAGTTACTCTAGGACAGGCGATAGCTACGAGCAGTACTTC. Translated: CASSYSRTGDSYEQYF.

This clone was picked up one time. The chain links TRBV10-2 to TRBJ1-3, with D unclear. The germline CDR1 and CDR2 sequences are WSHSY and SAAADI. The CDR3 covers 13 residues. Trimming removed 5 bases at V and 4 bases at J, with 9 bases between. This chain's CDR3 is CASSLDYGNTIYF. CDR3 in DNA: TGCGCCAGCAGTTTAGATTACGGAAACACCATATATTTT.